This entry features one T cell receptor beta chain sequence. The antigen remains unidentified. The primer mix had 60 Vbeta and 13 Jbeta primers. Repertoires were generated with immunoSEQ multiplex PCR, while TCRdb's copy carries only in-frame clones and drops some. This table has some 90,000 clones, roughly 72% appearing once. The sample is drawn from a study of cytomegalovirus exposure and HLA in healthy donors. The CDR3 runs to 13 residues. The germline CDR1 and CDR2 sequences are MNHNS and SASEGT. Trimming cost V 0 bases and J 7 bases, with 7 bases left between them. The study's findings and limits: Most TCR sequences proved rare, with some public TCRs found in many donors. According to an earlier analysis, most TCR beta V segments yielded productive rearrangements about 90% or about 30% of the time. High sensitivity and specificity were reportedly achieved when the classifier diagnosed cytomegalovirus status. In a later analysis, parvovirus B19, influenza, CMV and Epstein-Barr virus appeared linked to several top co-occurrence clusters.

The receptor's source is a man aged 25-40 years in good health and CMV-seropositive. The sequencing sample was made of PBMCs. V gene TRBV6-1 combines with J gene TRBJ2-1; no reliable D call. This CDR3 reads CASSEASLNEQFF. CDR3 DNA sequence: TGTGCCAGCAGTGAAGCGTCGTTGAATGAGCAGTTCTTC.